This entry lists 15 T cell receptor beta chains sequenced from one sample in a study of cytomegalovirus exposure and HLA in healthy donors. The PCR contained 60 Vbeta and 13 Jbeta primers. TCRdb's copy holds only in-frame clones and misses some; the assay was immunoSEQ multiplex PCR. The data hold 110,000 to 150,000 clones, with approximately 80% observed a single time. The sample was PBMCs. These receptors were obtained from a woman under 30 in good health and CMV-seropositive.

The chain carries TRBV19 and TRBJ2-5; tentatively, D is TRBD1 (5 bases). Germline CDR1 is LNHDA and CDR2 is SQIVND (reference sequence). Deletions cut 1 base from V and 6 bases from J, with 12 bases between. This CDR3 is built from 14 residues. The CDR3 DNA reads as TGTGCCAGTAGTATAGGACAGAAATTGAAGACCCAGTACTTC. Translating it yields CASSIGQKLKTQYF.

This clone turned up a few times. This chain uses TRBV4-1 with TRBJ1-1; D call uncertain. The CDR3 extends over 12 amino acids. The V end lost 3 bases, the J end lost 9 bases, and 11 bases lay between the germline ends. Germline lookup yields CDR1 MGHRA and CDR2 YSYEKL. This chain's CDR3 is CASSQGAPKAFF. The CDR3 region has the DNA TGCGCCAGCAGCCAGGGCGCACCTAAAGCTTTCTTT.

The gene calls are TRBV29-1 and TRBJ2-6; possibly TRBD1 for D (7 bases). Germline V gene lookup returns CDR1 SQVTM and CDR2 ANQGSEA. V lost 3 bases to trimming and J lost 0 bases, with 24 bases between them. The CDR3 runs to 20 residues. This chain's CDR3 is CSVDNGGDSLGTSGANVLTF. The CDR3 coding sequence is TGCAGCGTTGATAATGGAGGGGACAGTCTAGGTACCTCTGGGGCCAACGTCCTGACTTTC. The full variable domain, completed using reference TRBV29-1 and TRBJ2-6, is SAVISQKPSRDICQRGTSLTIQCQVDSQVTMMFWYRQQPGQSLTLIATANQGSEATYESGFVIDKFPISRPNLTFSTLTVSNMSPEDSSIYLCSVDNGGDSLGTSGANVLTFGAGSRLTVL.

This clone was counted between two and nine times. This sequence joins TRBV7-8 and TRBJ2-1; D is unresolved. V was cut by 5 bases and J by 7 bases, with 6 bases left in between. Germline lookup yields CDR1 SGHVS and CDR2 FQNEAQ. The CDR3 totals 11 residues. CDR3 sequence: CASSSWNEQFF. The CDR3 bases are TGTGCCAGCAGCAGCTGGAATGAGCAGTTCTTC.

The count of this clone is one. The chain couples TRBV5-4 to TRBJ1-1, with 7 positions matching TRBD1. Per germline, CDR1 SGHNT and CDR2 YYREEE (reference sequence). The CDR3 length is 19 residues. Losses at the gene ends were 4 bases for V and 0 bases for J; bases not matched to a gene: 18. The CDR3 here is CASSRGSRLLQGMNTEAFF. The CDR3 coding sequence is TGTGCCAGCAGCCGAGGTTCCCGCCTCCTACAGGGGATGAACACTGAAGCTTTCTTT.

The chain uses TRBV6-5 and TRBJ2-7, with D perhaps matching TRBD1 (5 bases). Trimming removed 6 bases at V and 5 bases at J, with 14 bases between. Germline V gene lookup returns CDR1 MNHEY and CDR2 SVGAGI. This CDR3 region has 13 residues. Here the CDR3 reads CASRVTGRDEQYF. CDR3 nucleotides: TGTGCCAGCAGAGTTACAGGAAGAGACGAGCAGTACTTC.

The chain carries TRBV2 and TRBJ2-2, with TRBD2 identical over 9 bases. This CDR3 has 18 amino acids. V shed 7 bases and J 0 bases; nucleotides not matched to a gene: 12. The germline CDR1 and CDR2 sequences are SNHLY and FYNNEI. DNA of the CDR3: TGTGCCAGCACCCGGTGGGACCAGCGGGGGGCGAACACCGGGGAGCTGTTTTTT. This gives the protein CASTRWDQRGANTGELFF.

The chain couples TRBV7-9 to TRBJ2-7; TRBD2 matches at 7 bases. Trimming cost V 8 bases and J 4 bases; bases outside gene matches: 11. Germline V gene data show CDR1 as SEHNR and CDR2 as FQNEAQ (reference sequence). This CDR3 has 14 amino acids. The CDR3 sequence is CASGGGQRIYEQYF. In nucleotides, the CDR3 is TGTGCCAGCGGGGGAGGGCAGAGGATTTACGAGCAGTACTTC.

This clone was counted between two and nine times. This chain links TRBV30 with TRBJ1-2; 7 nucleotides line up with TRBD1. The length of the CDR3 is 12 residues. V trimming: 5 bases; J trimming: 8 bases; junction bases outside the gene matches: 8. Germline values: CDR1 GTSNPN, CDR2 SVGIG (reference sequence). CDR3 sequence reads: CAWGYGQAGYTF. CDR3 coding DNA: TGTGCCTGGGGATACGGACAGGCCGGCTACACCTTC.

The chain has TRBV5-1 and TRBJ2-5, with a weak D call TRBD1 (6 bases). Trimming took off 4 bases at V and 1 base at J, with 11 bases between the two ends. Germline-derived CDR1 and CDR2 are SGHRS and YFSETQ. The CDR3 length is 14 residues. CDR3 sequence (DNA): TGCGCCAGCAGCCCCGGGACAACCCAAGAGACCCAGTACTTC. This sequence encodes CASSPGTTQETQYF.

CDR3 amino acids: CASSFPLSGANVLTF. The CDR3 bases are TGCGCCAGCTCGTTCCCCCTCTCTGGGGCCAACGTCCTGACTTTC. This chain joins TRBV5-1 and TRBJ2-6; D unresolved. Germline values: CDR1 SGHRS, CDR2 YFSETQ. The V gene lost 7 bases and the J gene lost 0 bases, with 11 bases spanning the gap. This CDR3 is built from 15 residues.

This chain joins TRBV27 and TRBJ2-3, with 8 positions matching TRBD1. Trimming took 6 bases from V and 2 from J; bases not matched to a gene: 4. There are 14 residues in the CDR3. The germline V gene encodes CDR1 MNHEY and CDR2 SMNVEV (reference sequence). Here the CDR3 reads CASSGTGHTDTQYF. In DNA, the CDR3 is TGTGCCAGCAGCGGGACAGGCCACACAGATACGCAGTATTTT.

This clone has only one observation. The chain links TRBV4-3 to TRBJ1-1; a possible D gene is TRBD1 (5 bases). This CDR3 is built from 16 residues. V was cut by 3 bases and J by 6 bases, with 20 bases left in between. The germline gives CDR1 LGHNA, CDR2 YSLEER. CDR3 amino acids: CASSHGGFRSLAEAFF. DNA of the CDR3: TGCGCCAGCAGCCACGGGGGTTTTAGGAGTCTAGCTGAAGCTTTCTTT.

This clone was observed once. The chain links TRBV6-1 to TRBJ1-5; 7 bases line up with TRBD1. The germline V gene has CDR1 MNHNS and CDR2 SASEGT. With V trimmed by 2 bases and J by 7 bases, 5 bases remained unmatched. CDR3 length equals 14 residues. CDR3 protein: CASSESQGRQPQHF. As DNA, the CDR3 is TGTGCCAGCAGTGAATCACAGGGGAGACAGCCCCAGCATTTT.

V usage is TRBV10-2 and J usage is TRBJ2-1; 7 bases align to TRBD1. Germline assignment: CDR1 WSHSY and CDR2 SAAADI. V was clipped by 7 bases and J by 7 bases; unmatched bases: 7. The CDR3 covers 13 residues. The CDR3 DNA reads TGCGCCAGCAAGGTAGGGGGCGGGAATGAGCAGTTCTTC. Encoded protein: CASKVGGGNEQFF.